The TCR beta chain under discussion was sequenced for a study of cytomegalovirus exposure and HLA in healthy donors. The study, taken as a whole, reports: In a later analysis, V- and J-gene trimming of beta chains associated with a DCLRE1C missense variant, replicated independently. It emerged from a later analysis that several of the most significant clusters appeared to be linked to common viral pathogens.

Trimming removed 3 bases from V and 2 bases from J, with 5 bases in between. The CDR3 has 13 amino acids. Germline assignment: CDR1 GTSNPN and CDR2 SVGIG (reference sequence). The PCR was carried out with 60 Vbeta primers and 13 Jbeta primers. Method: immunoSEQ multiplex PCR; TCRdb's copy keeps in-frame clones and lacks some. The sample has some 130,000 clones, around three quarters seen once. About this clone: Antigen unknown.

The sample consisted of PBMCs. This receptor was obtained from a man aged 18 to 30 in good health and CMV-seronegative. This chain joins TRBV30 and TRBJ2-6; D call uncertain. CDR3 sequence: CAWRVAGANVLTF. CDR3 in DNA: TGTGCCTGGAGGGTAGCTGGGGCCAACGTCCTGACTTTC.